These T cell receptor beta chains were read from a single sample in a study of blood T cells in healthy people across ages. TCRdb redid the calling of the 5' RACE reads with MiXCR, one entry per CDR3 protein. The table lists 1.5 million to 2 million distinct CDR3 sequences, roughly 32% of them singletons, with over 9% in the top ten. Sequenced: blood. These receptor sequences come from a woman aged 25 to 39 in good health. Both conserved end residues are part of each CDR3. The D gene is left open where the match is weak. Some rows mark clone size as missing; the rest say once, few, many or name a class of expanded clone.

TRBV2	NA	TRBJ2-1	TRBD2	CASRRGLAGPYNEQFF	TGTGCCAGCAGAAGAGGACTAGCGGGGCCCTACAATGAGCAGTTCTTC
TRBV28	many	TRBJ2-5	TRBD1	CASSLTGIETQYF	TGTGCCAGCAGTTTGACAGGGATAGAGACCCAGTACTTC
TRBV5-1	many	TRBJ2-7	NA	CASSPRGYYEQYF	TGCGCCAGCAGCCCCAGGGGATATTACGAGCAGTACTTC
TRBV2	few	TRBJ2-5	TRBD2	CASSVTLPGGSQETQYF	TGTGCCAGCAGTGTAACCCTACCCGGCGGGAGCCAAGAGACCCAGTACTTC
TRBV7-9	few	TRBJ1-1	TRBD1	CASSWGTGALSMNTEAFF	TGTGCCAGCAGCTGGGGGACAGGGGCCCTTTCGATGAACACTGAAGCTTTCTTT
TRBV4-2	NA	TRBJ2-7	TRBD1	CASSQSGQAEDEQYF	TGTGCCAGCAGCCAATCGGGACAGGCCGAAGACGAGCAGTACTTC
TRBV20-1	NA	TRBJ1-5	NA	CSASPTGTFANQPQHF	TGCAGTGCTAGTCCGACCGGGACATTCGCCAATCAGCCCCAGCATTTT
TRBV4-1	NA	TRBJ2-7	TRBD1	CASSQEGQSVYYEQYF	TGCGCCAGCAGCCAAGAGGGACAGTCGGTTTACTACGAGCAGTACTTC
TRBV6-1	NA	TRBJ2-1	NA	CASDSAGLRGEQFF	TGTGCCAGCGACTCCGCGGGTCTAAGAGGTGAGCAGTTCTTC
TRBV20-1	many	TRBJ2-5	TRBD2	CSARDPTSGGAGQETQYF	TGCAGTGCTAGAGACCCGACTAGCGGGGGGGCGGGACAAGAGACCCAGTACTTC
TRBV9	NA	TRBJ2-7	NA	CASNVGGGEQYF	TGTGCCAGCAACGTAGGAGGGGGAGAGCAGTACTTC
TRBV3-1	few	TRBJ2-7	NA	CASSQDLTRSHEQYF	TGTGCCAGCAGCCAAGATTTGACGAGATCCCACGAGCAGTACTTC
TRBV20-1	few	TRBJ1-5	NA	CSARDFGAGSRPQHF	NA
TRBV10-3	few	TRBJ2-7	NA	CAIRSGAGSEQYF	TGTGCCATCAGGTCCGGTGCTGGGAGCGAGCAGTACTTC
TRBV10-3	few	TRBJ1-4	NA	CAISQEFGRQLFF	TGTGCCATCAGCCAGGAGTTTGGAAGGCAACTGTTTTTT
TRBV6-6	NA	TRBJ2-5	TRBD1	CASRPQGGLYGQYF	TGTGCCAGCCGTCCGCAAGGGGGCCTGTACGGGCAGTACTTC
TRBV7-9	NA	TRBJ1-4	TRBD1	CASSLAGTGEGKLFF	TGTGCCAGCAGCTTAGCTGGGACAGGCGAAGGAAAACTGTTTTTT
TRBV2	few	TRBJ2-1	TRBD2	CATTSGEYNEQFF	TGTGCCACCACTAGCGGGGAATACAATGAGCAGTTCTTC
TRBV7-3	NA	TRBJ2-3	NA	CASRQSSTDTQYF	TGTGCCAGCAGGCAGAGCAGCACAGATACGCAGTATTTT
TRBV12-3/TRBV12-4	many	TRBJ2-1	TRBD2	CASSSGTKNEQFF	TGTGCCAGCAGTTCCGGGACTAAAAATGAGCAGTTCTTC
TRBV12-5	few	TRBJ2-6	NA	CASAAGSSGANVLTF	TGTGCTAGTGCGGCAGGAAGCTCTGGGGCCAACGTCCTGACTTTC
TRBV7-2	NA	TRBJ2-4	TRBD2	CASSLSRSGGLGEQYF	TGTGCCAGCAGCTTAAGTCGTAGCGGGGGACTGGGGGAGCAGTACTTC
TRBV29-1	NA	TRBJ1-1	TRBD1	CSVVGGEENTEAFF	TGCAGCGTTGTAGGGGGCGAGGAGAACACTGAAGCTTTCTTT